This TCR beta chain was identified in a study of T-cell memory formation after mild COVID-19. About the research overall: The study found TCR clusters largely donor specific.

Germline V gene lookup returns CDR1 MNHEY and CDR2 SMNVEV (reference sequence). V lost 5 bases, J lost 0 bases, and 10 bases lay in between. The CDR3 contains 14 residues. Study-level findings and limits: Cross-reactive memory apparently joined, as some responding clones appeared in pre-infection memory. Balance between CD4 and CD8 was seen in clones contracting day 15 to 85, and a CD4+ lean was seen in later expanders.

Only a few counts were recorded for this clonotype. Its antigen is as yet unknown. A single record per CDR3 protein comes from TCRdb applying MiXCR to the 5' RACE reads. The sample yields about 100,000 distinct CDR3 sequences, around 10% seen once. The clonotype comes from a man aged 18 to 30 who had mild COVID-19 (a few samples of this study predate the infection). Cell type and time point are not known. This rearrangement joins TRBV27 to TRBJ1-1; D gene ambiguous. Sample: PBMCs or a T cell subset sorted from them (not recorded which). CDR3 DNA sequence: TGTGCCAGCAGTGAGATAGGATTGAACACTGAAGCTTTCTTT. Its translation is CASSEIGLNTEAFF.